A selection of T cell receptor beta chains follows, all from one sample in a study of shared clonotypes between healthy human individuals. Libraries were prepared by immunoSEQ multiplex PCR; TCRdb keeps only in-frame clonotypes and omits some of them. This table holds roughly 890,000 clones, roughly 92% found once. Sequencing was carried out using naive CD8+ T cells sorted from blood. These receptors were obtained from a man aged 25 to 40 in good health. The CDR3 runs from the conserved cysteine through the conserved F or W. The D gene is left open where the match is weak. Rows may omit the clone size; those that give it use once, few, many or a size class.

V	D	J	size	CDR3	DNA
TRBV5-6	.	TRBJ1-3	.	CASSLTWISGNTIYF	TGTGCCAGCAGCTTGACGTGGATCTCTGGAAACACCATATATTTT
TRBV27	.	TRBJ2-7	.	CASSLKRSPYEQYF	TGTGCCAGCAGTTTAAAGCGGAGCCCCTACGAGCAGTACTTC
TRBV7-6	TRBD2	TRBJ2-1	.	CASSLVSGRVSSYNEQFF	TGTGCCAGCAGCTTAGTTAGCGGGAGGGTCAGCTCCTACAATGAGCAGTTCTTC
TRBV4-3	.	TRBJ1-2	.	CASSQQFGTSISGYTF	TGCGCCAGCAGCCAACAATTCGGGACAAGTATCTCTGGCTACACCTTC
TRBV6-1	TRBD1	TRBJ2-7	.	CASSDVWTGDYEQYF	TGTGCCAGCAGTGACGTTTGGACAGGGGACTACGAGCAGTACTTC
TRBV7-9	.	TRBJ2-1	.	CASSPPPNEQFF	TGTGCCAGCAGCCCGCCCCCCAATGAGCAGTTCTTC
TRBV29-1	.	TRBJ1-1	.	CSVEGGAGAFF	TGCAGCGTTGAAGGGGGCGCCGGGGCTTTCTTT
TRBV18	.	TRBJ1-5	once	CASSPREGVRNQPQHF	TGTGCCAGCTCACCACGTGAAGGGGTAAGGAATCAGCCCCAGCATTTT
TRBV28	TRBD2	TRBJ2-4	.	CASSRLRTSGPQYF	TGTGCCAGCAGCCGCCTCAGGACTAGCGGGCCGCAGTACTTC
TRBV7-8	TRBD1	TRBJ1-2	.	CASSPGQGQTF	TGTGCCAGCAGCCCCGGACAGGGGCAAACCTTC
TRBV13	.	TRBJ2-3	.	CASSTASTDTQYF	TGTGCCAGCAGCACCGCTAGCACAGATACGCAGTATTTT
TRBV27	.	TRBJ2-7	.	CASSLSFEPTYEQYF	TGTGCCAGCAGTTTGTCATTCGAGCCGACCTACGAGCAGTACTTC
TRBV6-1	TRBD2	TRBJ2-2	.	CASGGSGPTGELFF	TGTGCCAGCGGGGGTAGCGGGCCTACCGGGGAGCTGTTTTTT
TRBV7-8	TRBD1	TRBJ1-2	few	CASSLDRGYYGYTF	TGTGCCAGCAGCCTAGACAGGGGTTACTATGGCTACACCTTC
TRBV28	.	TRBJ2-7	.	CASSFPDGTGRWKQYF	TGTGCCAGCAGTTTTCCTGACGGGACCGGACGGTGGAAGCAGTACTTC
TRBV5-1	TRBD2	TRBJ2-1	.	CASSEILAGGPGNEQFF	TGCGCCAGCAGCGAAATACTAGCGGGAGGGCCGGGTAATGAGCAGTTCTTC
TRBV4-1	.	TRBJ2-7	medium-sized	CASSQELGALNYEQYF	TGCGCCAGCAGCCAAGAATTAGGGGCGCTTAATTACGAGCAGTACTTC
TRBV2	.	TRBJ2-5	.	CASSDFRGGRETQYF	TGTGCCAGCAGTGATTTCCGGGGAGGAAGAGAGACCCAGTACTTC
TRBV19	.	TRBJ1-5	once	CASSHQGRGQPQHF	TGTGCCAGTAGTCATCAGGGGAGAGGTCAGCCCCAGCATTTT
TRBV7-9	TRBD2	TRBJ2-7	.	CASSSGTRPYEQYF	TGTGCCAGCAGCTCAGGGACTAGACCCTACGAGCAGTACTTC
TRBV27	.	TRBJ2-3	.	CASSPTPDTQYF	TGTGCCAGCAGTCCAACCCCAGATACGCAGTATTTT
TRBV28	.	TRBJ2-1	.	CASGTTDIYGEQFF	TGTGCCAGCGGGACCACTGATATTTATGGTGAGCAGTTCTTC
TRBV6-6	TRBD2	TRBJ2-5	.	CASSLGLAYETQYF	TGTGCCAGCAGTTTGGGACTAGCGTATGAGACCCAGTACTTC
TRBV7-9	TRBD1	TRBJ2-5	.	CAIQTGSQETQYF	TGTGCCATCCAGACAGGGAGTCAGGAGACCCAGTACTTC
TRBV5-1	TRBD2	TRBJ2-1	.	CASSLALALNEQFF	TGCGCCAGCAGCTTGGCACTAGCGCTCAATGAGCAGTTCTTC
TRBV6-1	.	TRBJ1-4	.	CASSELGRELFF	TGTGCCAGCAGTGAATTGGGCAGGGAACTGTTTTTT
TRBV6-6	.	TRBJ2-1	.	CASSNDYEQFF	TGTGCCAGCAGCAATGATTATGAGCAGTTCTTC
TRBV6-5	TRBD1	TRBJ1-1	.	CASSYPGQGGRAFF	TGTGCCAGCAGTTACCCGGGACAGGGGGGGAGAGCTTTCTTT
TRBV2	TRBD1	TRBJ1-5	.	CASSDPRGDRSNQPQHF	TGTGCCAGCAGTGATCCTAGGGGGGACAGGAGTAATCAGCCCCAGCATTTT
TRBV27	.	TRBJ2-1	.	CASSLAPWSSYNEQFF	TGTGCCAGCAGTTTGGCTCCCTGGAGCTCCTACAATGAGCAGTTCTTC
TRBV11-2	.	TRBJ1-2	.	CASSSPTGPNYGYTF	TGTGCCAGCAGCTCACCGACAGGACCCAACTATGGCTACACCTTC
TRBV29-1	.	TRBJ1-1	.	CSVEDGGSTEAFF	TGCAGCGTTGAAGACGGGGGTTCCACTGAAGCTTTCTTT
TRBV25-1	TRBD2	TRBJ2-4	.	CASSDSGRTAKNIQYF	TGTGCCAGCAGTGATAGCGGGAGGACGGCCAAAAACATTCAGTACTTC
TRBV6-1	TRBD1	TRBJ2-7	once	CASPRQGVSYEQYF	TGTGCCAGCCCCAGACAGGGGGTTTCCTACGAGCAGTACTTC
TRBV5-1	.	TRBJ2-1	.	CASSLVPHEQFF	TGCGCCAGCAGCTTGGTCCCGCATGAGCAGTTCTTC
TRBV10-3	.	TRBJ2-6	.	CAISEIPRGSDSGANVLTF	TGTGCCATCAGTGAGATCCCTAGGGGGAGTGACTCTGGGGCCAACGTCCTGACTTTC
TRBV9	.	TRBJ1-2	.	CASSAPWGGYGYTF	TGTGCCAGCAGTGCTCCCTGGGGGGGCTATGGCTACACCTTC
TRBV4-2	.	TRBJ2-3	.	CASRMSSATDTQYF	TGTGCCAGCAGAATGTCTAGCGCCACAGATACGCAGTATTTT
TRBV4-1	.	TRBJ1-5	.	CASRGENQPQHF	TGCGCCAGCAGGGGAGAAAATCAGCCCCAGCATTTT
TRBV5-1	TRBD2	TRBJ2-7	.	CASTWTSGPSYEQYF	TGCGCCAGCACCTGGACTAGCGGGCCTTCCTACGAGCAGTACTTC
TRBV5-8	.	TRBJ2-7	.	CASTLPEQYF	TGTGCCAGCACCCTCCCAGAGCAGTACTTC
TRBV5-1	.	TRBJ1-1	.	CASSLPRAGGNTEAFF	TGCGCCAGCAGCTTACCAAGGGCTGGGGGGAACACTGAAGCTTTCTTT